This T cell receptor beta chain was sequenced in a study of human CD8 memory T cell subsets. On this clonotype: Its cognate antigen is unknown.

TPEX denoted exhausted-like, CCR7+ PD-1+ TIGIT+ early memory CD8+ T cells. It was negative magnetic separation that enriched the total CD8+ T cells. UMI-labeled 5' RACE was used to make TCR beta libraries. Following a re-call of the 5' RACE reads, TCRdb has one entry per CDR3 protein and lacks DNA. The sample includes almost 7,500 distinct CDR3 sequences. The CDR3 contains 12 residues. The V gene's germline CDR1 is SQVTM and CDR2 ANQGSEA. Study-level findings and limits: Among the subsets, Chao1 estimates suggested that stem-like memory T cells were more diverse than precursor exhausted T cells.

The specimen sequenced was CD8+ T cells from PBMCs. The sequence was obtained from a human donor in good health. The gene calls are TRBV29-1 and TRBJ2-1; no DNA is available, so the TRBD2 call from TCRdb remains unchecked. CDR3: CSPRLENNEQFF.